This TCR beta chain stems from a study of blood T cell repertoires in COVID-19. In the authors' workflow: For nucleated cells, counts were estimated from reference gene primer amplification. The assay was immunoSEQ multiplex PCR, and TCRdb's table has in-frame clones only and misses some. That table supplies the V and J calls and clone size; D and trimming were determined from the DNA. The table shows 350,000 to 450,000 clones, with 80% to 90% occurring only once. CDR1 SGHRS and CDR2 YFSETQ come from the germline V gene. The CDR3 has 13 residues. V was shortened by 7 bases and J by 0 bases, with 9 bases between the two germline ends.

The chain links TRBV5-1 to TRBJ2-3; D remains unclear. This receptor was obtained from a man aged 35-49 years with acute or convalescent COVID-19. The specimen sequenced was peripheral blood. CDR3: CASGGSSTDTQYF. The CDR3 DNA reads TGCGCCAGCGGTGGTAGTAGCACAGATACGCAGTATTTT. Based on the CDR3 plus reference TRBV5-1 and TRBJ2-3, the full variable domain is KAGVTQTPRYLIKTRGQQVTLSCSPISGHRSVSWYQQTPGQGLQFLFEYFSETQRNKGNFPGRFSGRQFSNSRSEMNVSTLELGDSALYLCASGGSSTDTQYFGPGTRLTVL.